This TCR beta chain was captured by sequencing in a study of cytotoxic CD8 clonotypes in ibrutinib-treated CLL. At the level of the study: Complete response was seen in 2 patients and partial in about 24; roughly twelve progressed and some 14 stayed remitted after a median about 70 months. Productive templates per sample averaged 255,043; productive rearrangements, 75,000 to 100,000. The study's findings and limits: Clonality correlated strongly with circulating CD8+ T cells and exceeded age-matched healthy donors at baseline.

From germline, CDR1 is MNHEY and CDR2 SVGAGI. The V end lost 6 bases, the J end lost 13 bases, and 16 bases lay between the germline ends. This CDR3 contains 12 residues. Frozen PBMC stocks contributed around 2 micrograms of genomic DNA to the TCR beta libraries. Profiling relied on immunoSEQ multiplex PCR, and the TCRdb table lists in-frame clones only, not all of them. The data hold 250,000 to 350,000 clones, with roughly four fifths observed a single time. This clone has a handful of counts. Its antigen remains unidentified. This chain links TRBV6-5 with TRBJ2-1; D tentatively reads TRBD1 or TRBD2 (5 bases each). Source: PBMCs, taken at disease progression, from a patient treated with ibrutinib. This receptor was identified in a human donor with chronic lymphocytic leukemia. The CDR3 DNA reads TGTGCCAGCAGCGTACTCGAGGGACGACAGTTCTTC. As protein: CASSVLEGRQFF.